The rows below give T cell receptor beta chains drawn from one sample of a study of control samples from healthy donors and cancer patients. The repertoire was sequenced with immunoSEQ multiplex PCR; TCRdb's copy has only in-frame clones and lacks some. In the table there are about 110,000 clones, approximately 90% of which are singletons. The sample consisted of PBMCs. Receptor source: a woman in her fifties or sixties with lung cancer. The CDR3 runs from the conserved cysteine through the conserved F or W. D genes are given only for firm matches. Clone size is not always given. Where it is, it says once, few, many or a class for expanded clones.

TRBD2,TRBV25-1,-,TRBJ2-7,CASLREGSYEQYF,TGTGCCAGCCTCCGGGAGGGTTCCTACGAGCAGTACTTC
-,TRBV5-1,-,TRBJ1-2,CASSLDSNYGYTF,TGCGCCAGCAGCTTGGACTCTAACTATGGCTACACCTTC
-,TRBV6-5,-,TRBJ2-3,CASRVYSTDTQYF,TGTGCCAGCAGGGTCTATAGCACAGATACGCAGTATTTT
-,TRBV2,-,TRBJ1-2,CASSFSTGTAEGYTF,TGTGCCAGCAGCTTTTCGACCGGGACCGCTGAAGGCTACACCTTC
TRBD2,TRBV19,-,TRBJ2-7,CASSPRTGGYEQYF,TGTGCCAGTAGTCCTCGGACGGGGGGCTACGAGCAGTACTTC
TRBD1,TRBV19,-,TRBJ2-6,CASKSYGTGGSGANVLTF,TGTGCCAGCAAATCCTATGGGACAGGGGGCTCTGGGGCCAACGTCCTGACTTTC
TRBD2,TRBV25-1,once,TRBJ2-1,CASSDGLAGGTYNEQFF,TGTGCCAGCAGTGACGGACTAGCGGGGGGGACCTACAATGAGCAGTTCTTC
-,TRBV20-1,-,TRBJ1-2,CSAGSEVGYTF,TGCAGTGCTGGAAGCGAGGTGGGCTACACCTTC
-,TRBV11-2,once,TRBJ2-1,CASSLGQNNEQFF,TGTGCCAGCAGCCTAGGACAGAACAATGAGCAGTTCTTC
TRBD1,TRBV30,-,TRBJ1-2,CAWTPKGAVYGYTF,TGTGCCTGGACTCCAAAGGGGGCTGTCTATGGCTACACCTTC
TRBD1,TRBV19,-,TRBJ1-2,CASSIDRGPDYGYTF,TGTGCCAGTAGTATCGACAGGGGGCCGGACTATGGCTACACCTTC
-,TRBV3-1/TRBV3-2,-,TRBJ2-3,CASSQLSTSTDTQYF,TGTGCCAGCAGCCAGCTCAGTACTAGCACAGATACGCAGTATTTT
-,TRBV6-5,once,TRBJ2-3,CASSYNGGRTDTQYF,TGTGCCAGCAGTTACAACGGAGGGCGCACAGATACGCAGTATTTT
-,TRBV7-3,-,TRBJ2-1,CASSLIPDNEQFF,TGTGCCAGCAGCTTAATCCCCGACAATGAGCAGTTCTTC
-,TRBV30,-,TRBJ1-2,CAWSANRGQSVGYGYTF,TGTGCCTGGAGTGCTAATCGTGGTCAGTCCGTCGGCTATGGCTACACCTTC
-,TRBV5-1,once,TRBJ2-2,CASSLAGTGIPGELFF,TGCGCCAGCAGCTTGGCCGGAACAGGGATACCCGGGGAGCTGTTTTTT
TRBD2,TRBV4-3,-,TRBJ2-1,CASSQDPPGLAGDGNEQFF,TGCGCCAGCAGCCAAGACCCTCCGGGACTAGCGGGGGACGGGAATGAGCAGTTCTTC
TRBD2,TRBV11-3,-,TRBJ2-2,CASSPGLAGGVVDTGELFF,TGTGCCAGCAGCCCCGGACTAGCGGGAGGGGTTGTGGACACCGGGGAGCTGTTTTTT
-,TRBV19,-,TRBJ1-2,CASSIEGGAMYGYTF,TGTGCCAGTAGTATAGAAGGGGGGGCTATGTATGGCTACACCTTC
-,TRBV19,few,TRBJ1-2,CASSPSDSRNYGYTF,TGTGCCAGTAGTCCCTCGGACAGTAGAAACTATGGCTACACCTTC
-,TRBV28,-,TRBJ2-7,CASRPGPGSYEQYF,TGTGCCAGCAGGCCGGGACCGGGCTCCTACGAGCAGTACTTC
-,TRBV24-1,-,TRBJ2-1,CATSAQGSLSNEQFF,TGTGCCACCAGTGCCCAGGGTTCCTTGAGCAATGAGCAGTTCTTC
-,TRBV6-4,-,TRBJ2-1,CASSREGHQTHNEQFF,TGTGCCAGCAGTCGCGAGGGCCATCAAACACACAATGAGCAGTTCTTC
TRBD2,TRBV2,-,TRBJ2-3,CASSELAASTDTQYF,TGTGCCAGCAGTGAACTAGCGGCGAGCACAGATACGCAGTATTTT
TRBD2,TRBV6-1,-,TRBJ2-3,CASSEASGTDTQYF,TGTGCCAGCAGTGAAGCAAGCGGGACCGATACGCAGTATTTT
-,TRBV19,-,TRBJ2-2,CASTSRLDTGELFF,TGTGCCAGTACCTCCCGACTCGACACCGGGGAGCTGTTTTTT
-,TRBV7-8,-,TRBJ2-5,CASSLGIWETQYF,TGTGCCAGCAGCTTAGGGATTTGGGAGACCCAGTACTTC
TRBD1,TRBV2,-,TRBJ2-7,CASSKGQVSYEQYF,TGTGCCAGCAGTAAAGGACAGGTCTCCTACGAGCAGTACTTC
-,TRBV14,-,TRBJ1-1,CASSQEAFTEAFF,TGTGCCAGCAGCCAAGAAGCGTTCACTGAAGCTTTCTTT
TRBD1,TRBV2,-,TRBJ2-5,CASSEWGQTGGQYF,TGTGCCAGCAGTGAATGGGGACAGACAGGCGGCCAGTACTTC
TRBD1,TRBV6-5,-,TRBJ1-1,CAAARDRGANTEAFF,TGTGCCGCTGCACGGGACAGGGGCGCGAACACTGAAGCTTTCTTT
-,TRBV9,-,TRBJ2-1,CASSVAMGSEQFF,TGTGCCAGCAGCGTAGCTATGGGTAGTGAGCAGTTCTTC
-,TRBV7-2,-,TRBJ2-2,CASSSRGGELFF,TGTGCCAGCAGCTCCCGGGGCGGGGAGCTGTTTTTT
-,TRBV7-9,few,TRBJ2-2,CASREDGINTGELFF,TGTGCCAGCAGAGAGGACGGCATCAACACCGGGGAGCTGTTTTTT
-,TRBV6-6,-,TRBJ2-5,CASSYGIDKAQETQYF,TGTGCCAGCAGTTACGGGATCGACAAGGCCCAAGAGACCCAGTACTTC
-,TRBV11-3,-,TRBJ2-2,CASSPPRGELFF,TGTGCCAGCAGCCCTCCCAGGGGGGAGCTGTTTTTT
-,TRBV7-9,-,TRBJ1-4,CASSSLNEKLFF,TGTGCCAGCAGCTCCCTTAATGAAAAACTGTTTTTT
-,TRBV5-1,once,TRBJ2-7,CASSLNPGSYEQYF,TGCGCCAGCAGCTTGAACCCAGGGTCCTACGAGCAGTACTTC
-,TRBV7-2,-,TRBJ2-7,CASSLAADRAYEQYF,TGTGCCAGCAGCTTAGCGGCGGACAGAGCCTACGAGCAGTACTTC
TRBD2,TRBV5-3,-,TRBJ2-7,CARSVLTGGPREQYF,TGTGCCAGAAGCGTGTTGACGGGAGGCCCCAGGGAGCAGTACTTC
-,TRBV6-5,-,TRBJ2-2,CASKGPNTGELFF,TGTGCCAGCAAGGGGCCCAACACCGGGGAGCTGTTTTTT
TRBD1,TRBV6-5,-,TRBJ1-6,CASRDRDNSPLHF,TGTGCCAGCCGGGACAGGGATAATTCACCCCTCCACTTT